This T cell receptor beta chain emerged from a study of T cell repertoires in cytomegalovirus infection. Study background: An indication of both CMV infection and matching HLA type came from public TCR beta signatures.

Germline CDR1 LGHNA, CDR2 YNFKEQ. CDR3 length equals 22 residues. The V segment lost 6 bases and the J segment 0 bases; nucleotides outside the gene matches: 27. From the reads, TCRdb called clonotypes with MiXCR, one entry per CDR3 protein. The sample consists of about 220,000 distinct CDR3 sequences, about 39% of them appearing once. This clonotype was picked up one time. The antigen is not known. The rearrangement links TRBV4-2 to TRBJ2-7, with TRBD1 matching over 9 bases. The sequenced sample was CD8+ T cells from cultured PBMCs, obtained from culture after CMV antigen stimulation. This receptor was obtained from a human donor in good health (CMV status not recorded). Some clones in this sample may be carry-over from other donors' samples. CDR3 DNA: TGTGCCAGCAGTCAGATTCTTCGAGACGGGCTTCCTGGGGACAGGGTCTCCTACGAGCAGTACTTC. Its translation: CASSQILRDGLPGDRVSYEQYF.